The next 26 T cell receptor beta chains were all read from a single sample in a study of cytomegalovirus exposure and HLA in healthy donors. PCR involved 60 Vbeta and 13 Jbeta primers. Repertoires were generated with immunoSEQ multiplex PCR, while TCRdb's copy carries only in-frame clones and drops some. This sample has some 170,000 clones; approximately 72% occur once, and the top ten carry less than 2.5%. Sequences were obtained from PBMCs. The receptor set was obtained from a human donor in good health.

Notes on this clone: Germline is not matched at one junction end, which may reflect a read error. The genes are TRBV4-1 and TRBJ2-7; 7 bases align to TRBD1. Germline CDR1 and CDR2: MGHRA and YSYEKL. The CDR3 runs 13 residues. Here the CDR3 reads CASSQGQSCEQYF. CDR3 nucleotides: TGCGCCAGCAGCCAGGGACAGTCCTGCGAGCAGTACTTC.

V usage is TRBV7-3 and J usage is TRBJ1-1; 7 bases are shared with TRBD1. The CDR3 consists of 15 residues. From germline, CDR1 is SGHTA and CDR2 FQGTGA. Trimming removed 5 bases from V and 2 bases from J; junction bases left unmatched: 8. The CDR3 protein is CASSPIGTANTEAFF. The CDR3 coding sequence is TGTGCCAGCAGCCCGATCGGGACAGCTAACACTGAAGCTTTCTTT.

The V gene is TRBV29-1, the J gene TRBJ2-1, with TRBD2 matching 12 bases. Germline CDR1 and CDR2: SQVTM and ANQGSEA. Trimming took 7 bases from V and 8 from J; bases not matched to a gene: 9. CDR3 length: 14 residues. The CDR3 sequence is CSAELAGGGDEQFF. CDR3 nucleotide sequence: TGCAGCGCAGAACTAGCGGGGGGCGGGGATGAGCAGTTCTTC.

The chain is built from TRBV7-8 and TRBJ2-2, with 7 bases identical to TRBD1. V gave up 2 bases and J gave up 4 bases; unmatched junction bases: 4. Germline assignment: CDR1 SGHVS and CDR2 FQNEAQ. The CDR3 is made up of 15 amino acids. The CDR3 DNA sequence: TGTGCCAGCAGCTTACGGGACAGCCGCACCGGGGAGCTGTTTTTT. The encoded protein is CASSLRDSRTGELFF.

The J gene is TRBJ2-2, the V gene TRBV7-8; 7 bases align to TRBD2. The CDR3 is made up of 16 amino acids. CDR1 SGHVS and CDR2 FQNEAQ come from the germline V gene. Trimming at V came to 5 bases and at J to 7 bases, leaving 13 bases not matched to a gene. CDR3 sequence: CASSPGGSGTGGELFF. CDR3 DNA sequence: TGTGCCAGCAGCCCCGGGGGGAGCGGAACCGGCGGGGAGCTGTTTTTT.

This clone was seen more than once but under ten times. The V call is TRBV7-9, the J call TRBJ2-3; possibly TRBD2 for D (6 bases). The germline V gene encodes CDR1 SEHNR and CDR2 FQNEAQ (reference sequence). V gave up 2 bases and J gave up 3 bases, with 15 bases separating them. The CDR3 consists of 16 residues. DNA for the CDR3: TGTGCCAGCAGCTTACAGAGGAGGGGTGGAACAGATACGCAGTATTTT. It translates to CASSLQRRGGTDTQYF.

The chain joins TRBV18 to TRBJ2-7; 9 positions match TRBD1. There are 15 residues in the CDR3. The germline gives CDR1 KGHSH, CDR2 LQKENI. V lost 3 bases and J lost 5; bases outside the gene matches: 8. The CDR3 sequence is CASSPGTGIFDEQYF. DNA of the CDR3: TGTGCCAGCTCACCGGGGACAGGGATTTTCGACGAGCAGTACTTC.

This sequence joins TRBV10-1 and TRBJ2-2, with TRBD1 identical over 9 bases. The CDR3 extends over 17 amino acids. Looked up from germline, CDR1 is WNHNN and CDR2 is SYGVQD (reference sequence). V lost 2 bases to trimming and J lost 6 bases; unmatched junction nucleotides: 10. For the CDR3, the DNA is TGCGCCAGCAGTGAGGGTCGATGGACAGGGGCTCCCGGGGAGCTGTTTTTT. Amino acids: CASSEGRWTGAPGELFF.

The chain joins TRBV19 to TRBJ1-3; possible D gene TRBD1, 5 bases. V was trimmed by 7 bases and J by 1 base, leaving 11 bases between them. Germline loops: CDR1 LNHDA, CDR2 SQIVND (reference sequence). CDR3 length: 14 amino acids. Written as DNA, the CDR3 is TGTGCCAGTAAACCCCAGGGATCTGGAAACACCATATATTTT. It specifies CASKPQGSGNTIYF.

This chain connects TRBV30 to TRBJ1-6; D remains ambiguous. Germline CDR1 reads GTSNPN; CDR2 reads SVGIG (reference sequence). V gave up 0 bases and J gave up 0 bases, with 15 bases separating them. This CDR3 region has 18 residues. CDR3 coding DNA: TGTGCCTGGAGTGTACCCCTCCCATTCAGCTCCTATAATTCACCCCTCCACTTT. Amino acids: CAWSVPLPFSSYNSPLHF.

The table lists this clone with a few counts. J is TRBJ1-2 and V is TRBV5-6, with TRBD1 matching 8 bases. V lost 1 base, J lost 4 bases, and 15 bases stayed unmatched. The germline V gene encodes CDR1 SGHDT and CDR2 YYEEEE. This CDR3 region has 18 residues. CDR3 coding DNA: TGTGCCAGCAGCTTGTCTGCGGCAGGGGGCAACCGAGGCTATGGCTACACCTTC. Protein sequence: CASSLSAAGGNRGYGYTF.

The chain carries TRBV5-6 and TRBJ2-1; 11 bases match TRBD1. The CDR3 length is 17 residues. Trimming removed 2 bases from V and 3 bases from J; junction bases left unmatched: 7. Germline CDR1 is SGHDT and CDR2 is YYEEEE. CDR3 sequence reads: CASSFHSGTGGYNEQFF. The CDR3 bases are TGTGCCAGCAGCTTCCATTCCGGGACAGGGGGCTACAATGAGCAGTTCTTC.

The chain is built from TRBV6-6 and TRBJ2-3, with TRBD2 identical over 11 bases. V gave up 5 bases and J gave up 6 bases; unmatched junction bases: 7. Germline assignment: CDR1 MNHNY and CDR2 SVGAGI (reference sequence). The CDR3 contains 15 residues. The CDR3 bases are TGTGCCAGCAGTCCGACTAGCGGGGCCTGGGATACGCAGTATTTT. As protein: CASSPTSGAWDTQYF.

This clone was picked up a small number of times. The chain employs TRBV6-6 and TRBJ1-5; possibly TRBD1 for D (5 bases). The CDR3 consists of 14 residues. Germline-derived CDR1 and CDR2 are MNHNY and SVGAGI (reference sequence). V shed 3 bases and J shed 7 bases, with 13 bases lying between them. The CDR3 sequence is CASSYEEGWQPQHF. Written as DNA, the CDR3 is TGTGCCAGCAGTTATGAGGAGGGGTGGCAGCCCCAGCATTTT.

J is TRBJ2-3 and V is TRBV5-1; 11 bases fit TRBD2. The CDR3 covers 15 residues. Trimming removed 2 bases from V and 2 bases from J; junction bases left unmatched: 1. CDR1 and CDR2 (germline): SGHRS, YFSETQ. Here the CDR3 reads CASSFSGGATDTQYF. The DNA of the CDR3 is TGCGCCAGCAGCTTTAGCGGGGGGGCCACAGATACGCAGTATTTT. The full variable domain, its missing parts supplied by reference TRBV5-1 and TRBJ2-3, is KAGVTQTPRYLIKTRGQQVTLSCSPISGHRSVSWYQQTPGQGLQFLFEYFSETQRNKGNFPGRFSGRQFSNSRSEMNVSTLELGDSALYLCASSFSGGATDTQYFGPGTRLTVL.

This chain links TRBV7-6 with TRBJ2-7; TRBD1 agrees at 8 bases. V lost 2 bases, J lost 4 bases, and 4 bases stayed unmatched. Germline V gene lookup returns CDR1 SGHVS and CDR2 FNYEAQ. This CDR3 region has 14 residues. In DNA, the CDR3 is TGTGCCAGCAGCTTAATCCAGGGGGCTTACGAGCAGTACTTC. Its translation is CASSLIQGAYEQYF. Supplemented by reference TRBV7-6 and TRBJ2-7, the full variable domain reads GAGVSQSPRYKVTKRGQDVALRCDPISGHVSLYWYRQALGQGPEFLTYFNYEAQQDKSGLPNDRFSAERPEGSISTLTIQRTEQRDSAMYRCASSLIQGAYEQYFGPGTRLTVT.

Comments on this clone: Other nucleotide sequences in the sample specify the same CDR3. This sequence joins TRBV7-2 and TRBJ2-3, with 9 bases that match TRBD2. CDR1 and CDR2 (germline): SGHTA, FQGNSA. The junction had 11 bases not matched to a gene; V was cut back by 4 bases and J by 0 bases. The CDR3 runs 18 residues. The CDR3 region has the DNA TGTGCCAGCAGCTCGCGGGGTAGCGGGGGACCTAGCACAGATACGCAGTATTTT. It translates to CASSSRGSGGPSTDTQYF.

This clone was detected only once. The V call is TRBV14, the J call TRBJ2-7; D not resolved. In germline, CDR1 is SGHDN, CDR2 FVKESK. The CDR3 totals 12 residues. Trimming took off 3 bases at V and 7 bases at J, with 10 bases between the two ends. The CDR3 nucleotides are TGTGCCAGCAGCCACGAGAGGTGGGAGCAGTACTTC. As protein: CASSHERWEQYF.

The V call is TRBV5-5, the J call TRBJ1-6; 7 bases fit TRBD1. Germline values: CDR1 SGHKS, CDR2 YYEKEE (reference sequence). This CDR3 comprises 15 residues. The V segment lost 0 bases and the J segment 15 bases; nucleotides outside the gene matches: 12. Here the CDR3 reads CASSLVGGGSALLHF. The DNA for the CDR3 is TGTGCCAGCAGCTTGGTAGGGGGCGGATCCGCCCTCCTCCACTTT.

The count of this clone is one. The CDR3 sequence: CASSTGTGSGNTIYF. In DNA form, the CDR3 reads TGTGCCAGCAGCACCGGGACAGGGTCTGGAAACACCATATATTTT. This chain connects TRBV5-6 to TRBJ1-3; TRBD1 matches 9 bases. The CDR3 contains 15 residues. V trimming: 4 bases; J trimming: 1 base; junction bases outside the gene matches: 3. Looked up from germline, CDR1 is SGHDT and CDR2 is YYEEEE.

In its sample, this clone was seen a few times. This chain uses TRBV5-4 with TRBJ2-5; a possible D gene is TRBD2 (5 bases). The germline gives CDR1 SGHNT, CDR2 YYREEE (reference sequence). The CDR3 consists of 16 residues. Trimming stripped 4 bases from V and 4 bases from J, with 20 bases between. CDR3 residues: CASSLRGWGNRETQYF. The CDR3 nucleotides read TGTGCCAGCAGCCTACGCGGGTGGGGAAATAGAGAGACCCAGTACTTC. The complete variable domain, with remaining parts taken from reference TRBV5-4 and TRBJ2-5, reads ETGVTQSPTHLIKTRGQQVTLRCSSQSGHNTVSWYQQALGQGPQFIFQYYREEENGRGNFPPRFSGLQFPNYSSELNVNALELDDSALYLCASSLRGWGNRETQYFGPGTRLLVL.

There are a few counts of this clone. The chain uses TRBV30 and TRBJ1-2; D is unresolved. The V gene lost 1 base and the J gene lost 4 bases, with 10 bases spanning the gap. CDR1 and CDR2 (germline): GTSNPN, SVGIG (reference sequence). The CDR3 totals 13 residues. The DNA of the CDR3 is TGTGCCTGGAGTGAGAGTAGAGGCTATGGCTACACCTTC. Encoded protein: CAWSESRGYGYTF.

The rearrangement uses TRBV5-8 and TRBJ1-1; TRBD1 agrees at 8 bases. CDR1 and CDR2 from the germline V gene are SGHTS and YDEGEE. V lost 3 bases, J lost 6 bases, and 7 bases stayed unmatched. The CDR3 is 14 residues long. CDR3 amino acids: CASSYGQGIAEAFF. The CDR3, as DNA: TGTGCCAGCAGCTACGGACAGGGTATAGCTGAAGCTTTCTTT.

The chain recombines TRBV18 with TRBJ2-7; 10 nucleotides match TRBD1. With 3 bases clipped from V and 2 bases from J, the junction kept 1 base outside the gene matches. The CDR3 consists of 14 residues. Germline-derived CDR1 and CDR2 are KGHSH and LQKENI. CDR3 sequence reads: CASSPGQGTYEQYF. The CDR3 nucleotides are TGTGCCAGCTCACCGGGACAGGGGACCTACGAGCAGTACTTC.

This clone has just one count. The J gene is TRBJ2-3, the V gene TRBV6-1; a possible D gene is TRBD1 (7 bases). Trimming stripped 1 base from V and 5 bases from J, with 13 bases between. In germline, CDR1 is MNHNS, CDR2 SASEGT. This CDR3 contains 15 residues. CDR3 DNA: TGTGCCAGCAGTGAAGAAGGCCAGGGGGGAGATACGCAGTATTTT. This translates into CASSEEGQGGDTQYF.

With respect to this clone: In the same sample, other DNA sequences code for this CDR3. The rearrangement links TRBV7-2 to TRBJ1-5; 10 bases line up with TRBD1. CDR1 and CDR2 (germline): SGHTA, FQGNSA. Trimming cost V 1 base and J 5 bases; bases outside gene matches: 2. This CDR3 is 15 amino acids long. The CDR3 nucleotides are TGTGCCAGCAGCTTAGTTGGGACAGGGGATCAGCCCCAGCATTTT. Its protein product is CASSLVGTGDQPQHF.